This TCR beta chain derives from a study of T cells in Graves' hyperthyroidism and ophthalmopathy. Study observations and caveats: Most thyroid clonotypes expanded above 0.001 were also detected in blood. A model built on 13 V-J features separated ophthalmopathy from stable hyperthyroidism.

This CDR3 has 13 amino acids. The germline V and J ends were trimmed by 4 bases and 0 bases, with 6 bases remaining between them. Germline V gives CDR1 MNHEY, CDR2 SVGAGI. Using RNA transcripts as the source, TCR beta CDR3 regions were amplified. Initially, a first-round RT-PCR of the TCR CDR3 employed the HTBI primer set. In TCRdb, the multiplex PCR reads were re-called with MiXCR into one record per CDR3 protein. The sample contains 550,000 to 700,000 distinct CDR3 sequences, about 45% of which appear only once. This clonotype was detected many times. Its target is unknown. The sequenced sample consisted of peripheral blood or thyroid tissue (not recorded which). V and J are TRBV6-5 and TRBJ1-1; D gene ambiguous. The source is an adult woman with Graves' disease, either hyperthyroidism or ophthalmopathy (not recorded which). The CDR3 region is CASSSILNTEAFF. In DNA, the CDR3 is TGTGCCAGCAGTTCCATCCTGAACACTGAAGCTTTCTTT.